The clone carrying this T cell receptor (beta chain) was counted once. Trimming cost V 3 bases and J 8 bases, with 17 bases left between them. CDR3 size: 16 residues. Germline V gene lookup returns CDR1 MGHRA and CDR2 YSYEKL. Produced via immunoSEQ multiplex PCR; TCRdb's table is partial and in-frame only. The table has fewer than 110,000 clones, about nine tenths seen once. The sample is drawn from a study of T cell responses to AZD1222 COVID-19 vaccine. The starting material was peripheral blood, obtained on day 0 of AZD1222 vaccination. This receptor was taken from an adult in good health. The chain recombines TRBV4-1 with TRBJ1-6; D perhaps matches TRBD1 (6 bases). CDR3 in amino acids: CASSHSPFRGDSPLHF. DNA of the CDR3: TGCGCCAGCAGCCATTCCCCATTTAGGGGGGATTCACCCCTCCACTTT.